A selection of T cell receptor beta chains follows, all from one sample in a study of T cells in Graves' hyperthyroidism and ophthalmopathy. TCRdb re-analysed the multiplex PCR reads in MiXCR, keeping a single row per CDR3 protein. This sample has over 650,000 distinct CDR3 sequences; roughly 17% occur once, and the top ten carry under 8.5%. The source material was blood. The source is a man aged 18 to 29 with Graves' hyperthyroidism. The CDR3 runs from the conserved cysteine through the conserved F or W. D genes are given only for firm matches. For some rows the clone size is stated as once, few or many, or as a class when expanded; others skip it.

j_gene,d_gene,v_gene,abundance,CDR3nt,CDR3aa
TRBJ2-7,-,TRBV7-8,many,TGTGCCAGCAGCTTAGTGGGGGTGGGTGGCGAGCAGTACTTC,CASSLVGVGGEQYF
TRBJ2-7,-,TRBV30,-,TGTGCCTGGAGTGGACAGGACTACGAGCAGTACTTC,CAWSGQDYEQYF
TRBJ2-5,-,TRBV20-1,few,TGCAGTGCTACCGGTATCGGTGGTCGAGAGACCCAGTACTTC,CSATGIGGRETQYF
TRBJ2-3,TRBD1,TRBV2,many,TGTGCCAGCAGCGGGGACAGGGCAGATACGCAGTATTTT,CASSGDRADTQYF
TRBJ1-2,TRBD1,TRBV2,-,TGTGCCAGCAGTGTAAACGGTCGGGGACAGGGGTCTATCTATGGCTACACCTTC,CASSVNGRGQGSIYGYTF
TRBJ2-7,-,TRBV20-1,many,TGCAGTGCTAGGCCGTCCCAGAGACTCCGCGATTGGGACGAGCAGTACTTC,CSARPSQRLRDWDEQYF
TRBJ2-7,-,TRBV7-2,many,TGTGCCAGCAGCTTAGGGGGCGGCCATCTCTCCTACGAGCAGTACTTC,CASSLGGGHLSYEQYF
TRBJ2-7,-,TRBV7-2,many,TGTGCCAGCAGCGCCACAAGGTCCCCCAGCTACGAGCAGTACTTC,CASSATRSPSYEQYF
TRBJ1-1,TRBD1,TRBV6-2/TRBV6-3,many,TGTGCCAGCACCGATCAAGGGGGCGCGAGTGAAGCTTTCTTT,CASTDQGGASEAFF
TRBJ2-7,TRBD1,TRBV28,many,TGTGCCAGCAGAGAGACAGGGTACGAGCAGTACTTC,CASRETGYEQYF
TRBJ1-2,-,TRBV18,many,TGTGCCAGCTCACTCGGGACGTCTCAACTAGCGAGTGGCTACACCTTC,CASSLGTSQLASGYTF
TRBJ2-1,TRBD2,TRBV5-1,few,TGCGCCAGCAGCTCGACTAGCGGGAGGGCCCGTTCCTACAATGAGCAGTTCTTC,CASSSTSGRARSYNEQFF
TRBJ2-1,TRBD2,TRBV12-3/TRBV12-4,many,TGTGCCAGCAGCGGGACTAGCGGGAGCAATGAGCAGTTCTTC,CASSGTSGSNEQFF
TRBJ2-7,-,TRBV20-1,-,TGCAGTTTTCTACCGGGTCGCTACGAGCAGTACTTC,CSFLPGRYEQYF
TRBJ1-2,-,TRBV7-2,few,TGTGCCAGCAGCTTAGGGCCGGAGCTGCTTAGCGGCTACACCTTC,CASSLGPELLSGYTF
TRBJ2-7,TRBD1,TRBV19,-,TGTGCCAGTAGTACTGCCGGGACAGCAGGACACGAGCAGTACTTC,CASSTAGTAGHEQYF
TRBJ2-5,-,TRBV15,-,TGTGCCACCAGCAGAGATAGGGGAGCGGAGACCCAGTACTTC,CATSRDRGAETQYF
TRBJ2-7,TRBD2,TRBV3-1,many,TGTGCCAGCAGCCCTCAGACTAGCGGGTTCTACGAGCAGTACTTC,CASSPQTSGFYEQYF
TRBJ2-1,-,TRBV24-1,many,TGTGCCACCAGTGATTTCGGGAGCTCCTACAATGAGCAGTTCTTC,CATSDFGSSYNEQFF
TRBJ2-1,-,TRBV6-5,once,TGTGCCAGCAGTTCCTTAGTAGAGCAGTTCTTC,CASSSLVEQFF
TRBJ2-1,TRBD2,TRBV18,few,TGTGCCAGCTCACCACGCCAGACTAGCGGGGTGGGGCAGTTCTTC,CASSPRQTSGVGQFF
TRBJ2-2,TRBD2,TRBV7-2,-,TGTGCCAGCAGCCACCGACTAGCGCCCACCGGGGAGCTGTTTTTT,CASSHRLAPTGELFF
TRBJ2-5,TRBD2,TRBV20-1,-,TGCAGTGCTAGAGATCAAGGCGGGAGGGGAGGGGAGACCCAGTACTTC,CSARDQGGRGGETQYF
TRBJ1-1,-,TRBV7-3,many,TGTGCCAGCAGCTTAACGTATAGCACTGAAGCTTTCTTT,CASSLTYSTEAFF
TRBJ1-1,-,TRBV6-2/TRBV6-3,few,TGTGCCAGCAGTTACTCGCCAGGCCGTGGCACTGAAGCTTTCTTT,CASSYSPGRGTEAFF
TRBJ1-3,-,TRBV25-1,few,TGTGCCAGCAGTGTACTAAGCGGAAACACCATATATTTT,CASSVLSGNTIYF
TRBJ1-1,TRBD1,TRBV2,few,TGTGCCAGCACCAGACAGGGGATCACTGAAGCTTTCTTT,CASTRQGITEAFF
TRBJ1-3,-,TRBV12-3/TRBV12-4,few,TGTGCCAGCAGTTTACTAGAGAACACCATATATTTT,CASSLLENTIYF
TRBJ2-1,-,TRBV19,many,TGTGCCAGCAGCACTTACAATGAGCAGTTCTTC,CASSTYNEQFF
TRBJ2-1,-,TRBV27,few,TGTGCCAGCAGTCCTCACCTTGTGGGCAATGAGCAGTTCTTC,CASSPHLVGNEQFF
TRBJ1-3,-,TRBV28,few,TGTGCCAGCACTCCCCCCGGGGGAAACACCATATATTTT,CASTPPGGNTIYF
TRBJ2-1,TRBD1,TRBV11-3,many,TGTGCCAGCAGCTTAGTAACAGGGGGTACCTACAATGAGCAGTTCTTC,CASSLVTGGTYNEQFF
TRBJ2-3,TRBD2,TRBV10-3,many,TGTGCCATCAGTGAGACGCAAGCGACTAGCGGGAGAACAGATACGCAGTATTTT,CAISETQATSGRTDTQYF
TRBJ1-3,TRBD1,TRBV6-1,many,TGTGCCAGCAGTTACCCTACAGGGGCGGCAGGAAACACCATATATTTT,CASSYPTGAAGNTIYF
TRBJ1-1,-,TRBV6-6,many,TGTGCCAGCAGTTACTTTTCACTCCAAGGCACTGAAGCTTTCTTT,CASSYFSLQGTEAFF
TRBJ1-4,TRBD1,TRBV6-5,-,TGTGCCAGCAGTTACCGGGGACAGCCTAATGAAAAACTGTTTTTT,CASSYRGQPNEKLFF
TRBJ2-1,-,TRBV12-3/TRBV12-4,many,TGTGCCAGCACGATTAGCAGTTTCTCCTACAATGAGCAGTTCTTC,CASTISSFSYNEQFF
TRBJ2-7,TRBD2,TRBV28,-,TGTGCCAGCAGAACGGGGGGGGGGGTGACCTCCGAGCAGTACTTC,CASRTGGGVTSEQYF
TRBJ2-1,-,TRBV5-1,many,TGCGCCAGCAGCTTGGCTTCCAGGCAGTCCTACAATGAGCAGTTCTTC,CASSLASRQSYNEQFF
TRBJ2-1,TRBD1,TRBV10-1,many,TGCGCCAGCAGTGGGGACAGATACAATGAGCAGTTCTTC,CASSGDRYNEQFF
TRBJ1-2,-,TRBV19,few,TGTGCCAGTAGTCCTGGCGGCAGGCGGAACTATGGCTACACCTTC,CASSPGGRRNYGYTF
TRBJ2-7,-,TRBV30,few,TGTGCCTGGGGGGACTGGAGGACGGACGAGCAGTACTTC,CAWGDWRTDEQYF
TRBJ1-2,-,TRBV12-3/TRBV12-4,many,TGTGCCAGCAGTTCCGACACCGCTAACTATGGCTACACCTTC,CASSSDTANYGYTF
TRBJ2-7,-,TRBV3-1,many,TGTGCCAGCAGCCAAGAAGGGGGGGACTCCGAGCAGTACTTC,CASSQEGGDSEQYF
TRBJ1-6,-,TRBV7-8,few,TGTGCCAGCAGCTTAGGGACCAATTCACCCCTCCACTTT,CASSLGTNSPLHF
TRBJ2-3,-,TRBV12-3/TRBV12-4,-,TGTGCCAGCAGTTGGGACTTGGGAGATACGCAGTATTTT,CASSWDLGDTQYF
TRBJ2-7,TRBD1,TRBV5-8,-,TGTGCCAGCAGCTTTGCGGGGACAGGGGTCCCCTACGAGCAGTACTTC,CASSFAGTGVPYEQYF
TRBJ1-4,TRBD1,TRBV7-9,many,TGTGCCACCGCGTCACCCGGGACAGGGGATGAAAAACTGTTTTTT,CATASPGTGDEKLFF
TRBJ2-1,TRBD2,TRBV2,many,TGTGCCAGGACCGGTGGAGCGGGGGGCAATGAGCAGTTCTTC,CARTGGAGGNEQFF
TRBJ2-5,-,TRBV4-1,-,TGCGCCAGCAGCCCATTTTCGTACCAAGAGACCCAGTACTTC,CASSPFSYQETQYF
TRBJ1-2,-,TRBV6-1,many,TGTGCCAGCAGTCCCCTTTCCAGGGGCGCGGGCACCTATGGCTACACCTTC,CASSPLSRGAGTYGYTF
TRBJ2-3,TRBD2,TRBV19,-,TGTGCCAGTGGGACTAGCGGGAGACCAGATACGCAGTATTTT,CASGTSGRPDTQYF
TRBJ2-1,-,TRBV30,many,TGTGCCTGGAGTGTACCGACTAGCAATGAGCAGTTCTTC,CAWSVPTSNEQFF
TRBJ2-6,-,TRBV28,few,TGTGCCAGCAGTAAACTTCTCTCTGGGGCCAACGTCCTGACTTTC,CASSKLLSGANVLTF
TRBJ2-7,TRBD1,TRBV20-1,few,TGCAGTGCTACCGCCCTGACAGGGGATCCAAGCTACGAGCAGTACTTC,CSATALTGDPSYEQYF